The subject of this entry is one TCR beta chain. This specimen comes from a study of blood T cell repertoires in COVID-19. As for the study in general: Sites across the United States, Italy and Spain contributed samples from acute and convalescent COVID-19.

The repertoire was sequenced with immunoSEQ multiplex PCR; TCRdb's copy has only in-frame clones and lacks some. The sample includes fewer than 500,000 clones, about 90% of them seen just once. The CDR3 is 17 residues long. The V and J ends lost 0 bases and 2 bases respectively, with 14 bases between them. Germline V gene data show CDR1 as MGHRA and CDR2 as YSYEKL. The rearrangement uses TRBV4-1 and TRBJ2-4; D may be TRBD2 (7 bases). This receptor was taken from a man aged 18 to 30 with COVID-19, enrolled during active disease. The sequenced sample consisted of peripheral blood. This CDR3 is CASSQDPGGAPKNIQYF. The CDR3 DNA follows: TGCGCCAGCAGCCAAGATCCGGGGGGCGCACCCAAAAACATTCAGTACTTC.